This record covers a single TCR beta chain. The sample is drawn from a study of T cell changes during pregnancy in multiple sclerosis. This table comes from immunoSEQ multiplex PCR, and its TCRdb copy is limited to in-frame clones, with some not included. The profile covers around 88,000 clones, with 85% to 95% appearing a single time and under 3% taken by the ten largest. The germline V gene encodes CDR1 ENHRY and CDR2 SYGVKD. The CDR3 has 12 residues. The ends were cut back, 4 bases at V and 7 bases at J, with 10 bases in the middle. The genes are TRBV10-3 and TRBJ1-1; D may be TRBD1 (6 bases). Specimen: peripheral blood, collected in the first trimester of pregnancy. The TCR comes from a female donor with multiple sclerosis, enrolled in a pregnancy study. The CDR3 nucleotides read TGTGCCATCAGTGGGACAGACTTTGAAGCTTTCTTT. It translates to CAISGTDFEAFF.